The rows below give T cell receptor beta chains drawn from one sample of a study of control samples from healthy donors and cancer patients. TCRdb keeps only in-frame clones here, not all; method: immunoSEQ multiplex PCR. The table has more than 150,000 clones, 93% seen once. The sample taken for sequencing was blood. All receptors derive from a man aged 50 or older in good health. CDR3s leave out the opening cysteine and the closing phenylalanine or tryptophan.

j_call: TRBJ1-5
v_call: TRBV5-1
cdr3_aa: ASSLSANQPQH

j_call: TRBJ1-1
v_call: TRBV19
cdr3_aa: ASNTRLNSRSEAF

j_call: TRBJ2-4
v_call: TRBV3-1/TRBV3-2
cdr3_aa: ASSQAGGSRGAKNIQY

j_call: TRBJ2-7
v_call: TRBV30
cdr3_aa: AWSVPSGAYEQY

j_call: TRBJ2-4
v_call: TRBV18
cdr3_aa: ASSPGTGPKNIQY

j_call: TRBJ2-1
v_call: TRBV21-1
cdr3_aa: ASTQGAGGVYNEQF

j_call: TRBJ2-7
v_call: TRBV5-1
cdr3_aa: ASSFNDLTINYEQY

j_call: TRBJ1-3
v_call: TRBV19
cdr3_aa: ASSMGLGPGNTIY

j_call: TRBJ1-5
v_call: TRBV6-5
cdr3_aa: ASSRQYSNQPQH

j_call: TRBJ1-4
v_call: TRBV6-1
cdr3_aa: ASSDGGAKLF

j_call: TRBJ1-4
v_call: TRBV2
cdr3_aa: ASSFRDTNEKLF

j_call: TRBJ1-2
v_call: TRBV4-1
cdr3_aa: ASSPTTNSGGYT

j_call: TRBJ2-7
v_call: TRBV28
cdr3_aa: ASNKNGRGIRQY

j_call: TRBJ1-1
v_call: TRBV6-1
cdr3_aa: ASSDSATTEAF

j_call: TRBJ2-3
v_call: TRBV28
cdr3_aa: ASSLTVSTDTQY

j_call: TRBJ2-5
v_call: TRBV29-1
cdr3_aa: SVEGGVRETQY

j_call: TRBJ2-7
v_call: TRBV5-1
cdr3_aa: ASSLGVYEQY

j_call: TRBJ1-5
v_call: TRBV30
cdr3_aa: AWSEGGGSNQPQH

j_call: TRBJ2-1
v_call: TRBV9
cdr3_aa: ASSATGLANNNEQF

j_call: TRBJ1-2
v_call: TRBV27
cdr3_aa: ASSSMNSGYT

j_call: TRBJ2-7
v_call: TRBV6-5
cdr3_aa: ASMADRRSYEQY

j_call: TRBJ1-2
v_call: TRBV2
cdr3_aa: ASSSGSFSVYGYT

j_call: TRBJ2-7
v_call: TRBV28
cdr3_aa: ASSTGMSLEQY

j_call: TRBJ1-3
v_call: TRBV15
cdr3_aa: ATSWGKPGSGNTIY

j_call: TRBJ2-2
v_call: TRBV19
cdr3_aa: ASSIPGKDLTGELF

j_call: TRBJ1-1
v_call: TRBV28
cdr3_aa: ASHIVGQMRTEAF

j_call: TRBJ1-3
v_call: TRBV7-8
cdr3_aa: ASTPGRVGNTIY

j_call: TRBJ2-1
v_call: TRBV19
cdr3_aa: ASSIVLAGASEQF

j_call: TRBJ2-2
v_call: TRBV5-6
cdr3_aa: ASSFEPARTGELF

j_call: TRBJ2-1
v_call: TRBV3-1/TRBV3-2
cdr3_aa: ASSPLGSGTRNEQF

j_call: TRBJ1-5
v_call: TRBV6-5
cdr3_aa: ASRGRDSKYQPQH

j_call: TRBJ1-4
v_call: TRBV10-3
cdr3_aa: AISESVEPKKLF

j_call: TRBJ2-7
v_call: TRBV6-5
cdr3_aa: ASSYRGGANSYEQY

j_call: TRBJ2-7
v_call: TRBV28
cdr3_aa: ASRTGGISYEQY

j_call: TRBJ1-1
v_call: TRBV5-1
cdr3_aa: ASSFLSGGTEAF

j_call: TRBJ2-1
v_call: TRBV28
cdr3_aa: ASSLIAGSSAYNEQF

j_call: TRBJ2-3
v_call: TRBV10-1
cdr3_aa: ASSGFGGATDTQY

j_call: TRBJ2-4
v_call: TRBV7-2
cdr3_aa: ASSLEVADAKIAKNIQY

j_call: TRBJ2-3
v_call: TRBV15
cdr3_aa: ATSRPGLAGDRTYTQY

j_call: TRBJ2-1
v_call: TRBV6-1
cdr3_aa: ASSEGVMQAYNEQF

j_call: TRBJ1-2
v_call: TRBV30
cdr3_aa: ARGATTGYANYGYT

j_call: TRBJ2-7
v_call: TRBV28
cdr3_aa: ASGRQGARYEQY

j_call: TRBJ1-1
v_call: TRBV7-2
cdr3_aa: ASSSVGRTEAF

j_call: TRBJ2-7
v_call: TRBV27
cdr3_aa: ASRIQGAVEQY

j_call: TRBJ2-1
v_call: TRBV7-9
cdr3_aa: ASSFNEQEVRNEQF